This T cell receptor beta chain was recovered during a study of CD8 T cells in ankylosing spondylitis. Broader study findings: In ankylosing spondylitis patients, matched synovial fluid reportedly showed significant enrichment of disease-linked clones. Disease-linked clones proved CD8+ and comparatively uncommon in peripheral blood.

This clonotype was detected only a few times. Antigen specificity is unknown. 5'-RACE, quantitative and with molecular barcodes, yielded the TCR beta libraries. TCRdb processed the 5' RACE reads anew with MiXCR; each CDR3 protein has one entry. The table has around 280,000 distinct CDR3 sequences, 20% seen once. Looked up from germline, CDR1 is SGHRS and CDR2 is YFSETQ. The CDR3 is 16 amino acids. The germline V and J ends were trimmed by 5 bases and 0 bases, with 14 bases remaining between them. The sequence was collected from a male donor with ankylosing spondylitis or in good health (not recorded which). J is TRBJ2-2 and V is TRBV5-1, with D unclear. The material sequenced was blood, either unsorted or a sorted T cell fraction (not recorded which). The CDR3 loop is CASSGSVAPNTGELFF. The DNA of the CDR3 is TGCGCCAGCAGTGGGTCGGTAGCCCCGAACACCGGGGAGCTGTTTTTT.